One and the same sample provided the 27 T cell receptor beta chains below, sequenced in a study of blood T cell repertoires in COVID-19. Profiling relied on immunoSEQ multiplex PCR, and the TCRdb table lists in-frame clones only, not all of them. The data show about 54,000 clones, around 86% seen once. Sequencing was carried out using peripheral blood. The origin of the receptors is a man aged 45 to 65 with active COVID-19.

CDR3 region: CASSPQNRQGAKNGYTF. CDR3 DNA: TGTGCCAGCTCACCACAAAATCGACAGGGGGCGAAAAATGGCTACACCTTC. J is TRBJ1-2 and V is TRBV18, with 10 bases identical to TRBD1. The V and J ends lost 1 base and 6 bases, in that order; junction bases with no gene match: 11. Germline CDR1 is KGHSH and CDR2 is LQKENI. CDR3 length equals 17 residues.

The chain uses TRBV6-4 and TRBJ1-6; perhaps TRBD1 as D (5 bases). V gave up 4 bases and J gave up 7 bases, with 8 bases separating them. From germline, CDR1 is MRHNA and CDR2 SNTAGT. CDR3 length: 13 amino acids. CDR3 in amino acids: CASSAQGNSPLHF. The CDR3 region has the DNA TGTGCCAGCAGTGCCCAGGGAAATTCACCCCTCCACTTT.

Concerning this clone: A junction boundary mismatches the germline segment, possibly from a read error. V gene TRBV6-4 combines with J gene TRBJ2-2; a weak D match, TRBD1 (5 bases). CDR1 is MRHNA, CDR2 SNTAGT, per germline. The CDR3 runs 15 residues. CDR3 amino acids: CASSRESQNAGELFF. The CDR3 nucleotides read TGTGCCAGCAGCAGGGAATCCCAGAACGCCGGGGAGCTGTTTTTT.

A single count supports this clone. The chain is built from TRBV24-1 and TRBJ2-5; no clear D. Germline lookup yields CDR1 KGHDR and CDR2 SFDVKD. V lost 4 bases to trimming and J lost 2 bases, with 7 bases between them. The CDR3 extends over 13 amino acids. CDR3 coding DNA: TGTGCCACCAGTGACCCGGTACAAGAGACCCAGTACTTC. This encodes CATSDPVQETQYF.

The chain uses TRBV6-1 and TRBJ2-1; 9 nucleotides align to TRBD1. V shed 4 bases, J shed 7 bases, and the junction held 11 bases outside the gene matches. The CDR3 totals 16 residues. CDR1 MNHNS and CDR2 SASEGT come from the germline V gene. CDR3 bases: TGTGCCAGCAGTGTCTCTCGGACAGGGGCTAGAAATGAGCAGTTCTTC. Residues: CASSVSRTGARNEQFF.

The chain combines TRBV6-5 with TRBJ2-2, with TRBD2 matching over 7 bases. Germline-derived CDR1 and CDR2 are MNHEY and SVGAGI. After removal of 8 bases from V and 6 bases from J, the junction contained 9 bases not matched to a gene. The CDR3 is 14 amino acids. This CDR3 reads CASGLDVFAGELFF. Written as DNA, the CDR3 is TGTGCCAGCGGACTAGACGTTTTCGCCGGGGAGCTGTTTTTT.

This chain joins TRBV11-3 and TRBJ2-3; the match to TRBD1 covers 7 bases. Germline loops: CDR1 SGHNT, CDR2 YENEEA. Germline trimming cut 4 bases from V and 0 bases from J; bases unmatched to any gene: 1. The CDR3 totals 14 residues. For the CDR3, the DNA is TGTGCCAGCAGCTCGACAGGGAGCACAGATACGCAGTATTTT. Amino acids: CASSSTGSTDTQYF.

The CDR3 sequence is CASSQRERDVPEAFF. The CDR3 DNA sequence: TGTGCCAGCAGCCAACGGGAGCGGGACGTTCCCGAAGCTTTCTTT. The chain joins TRBV3-1 (or the pseudogene TRBV3-2) to TRBJ1-1; the D gene is possibly TRBD1 (5 bases). V lost 2 bases to trimming and J lost 8 bases, with 18 bases between them. The V gene's germline CDR1 is LGHDT and CDR2 YNNKEL (reference sequence). The CDR3 is 15 amino acids.

This clone was observed a few times. The chain uses TRBV7-3 and TRBJ2-4, with 10 bases fitting TRBD1. V was pared by 5 bases and J by 4 bases, with 11 bases of the junction left unmatched. Germline CDR1 and CDR2: SGHTA and FQGTGA. The CDR3 covers 17 residues. As DNA, the CDR3 is TGTGCCAGCAGCCCCCACACGACAGGGGGCGGAAAAAACATTCAGTACTTC. Encoded protein: CASSPHTTGGGKNIQYF.

CDR3 amino acids: CASSYSGTPGDTQYF. The CDR3 nucleotides are TGTGCCAGCAGTTACTCCGGGACTCCCGGAGATACGCAGTATTTT. This chain uses TRBV6-5 with TRBJ2-3; possibly TRBD2 for D (6 bases). Trimming took 0 bases from V and 5 from J, leaving 12 bases between them. The CDR3 runs to 15 residues. Germline loops: CDR1 MNHEY, CDR2 SVGAGI.

The chain employs TRBV3-1 (or the pseudogene TRBV3-2) and TRBJ2-1; 9 positions match TRBD2. V was clipped by 1 base and J by 8 bases; unmatched bases: 6. Germline V gene data show CDR1 as LGHDT and CDR2 as YNNKEL (reference sequence). The CDR3 runs 15 residues. For the CDR3, the DNA is TGTGCCAGCAGCCAAGGGACTAGCGTATCCTATGAGCAGTTCTTC. Translating gives CASSQGTSVSYEQFF.

The chain has TRBV27 and TRBJ1-5; tentative D call: TRBD1 (5 bases). Germline V gene sequence: CDR1 MNHEY, CDR2 SMNVEV (reference sequence). Trimming took off 6 bases at V and 1 base at J, with 13 bases between the two ends. The CDR3 is made up of 15 amino acids. The CDR3 DNA reads TGTGCCAGCAGGCGATCGGACATCAGCAATCAGCCCCAGCATTTT. Translated, it gives CASRRSDISNQPQHF.

V usage is TRBV19 and J usage is TRBJ2-1; D gene unclear. Germline V gene lookup returns CDR1 LNHDA and CDR2 SQIVND (reference sequence). V gave up 3 bases and J gave up 4 bases, with 10 bases separating them. There are 14 residues in the CDR3. DNA for the CDR3: TGTGCCAGTAGTATCCGGCTACAGTACAATGAGCAGTTCTTC. Translation: CASSIRLQYNEQFF.

This sequence joins TRBV28 and TRBJ1-2; TRBD1 matches 9 bases. The V and J ends lost 8 bases and 5 bases, in that order; junction bases with no gene match: 3. The CDR3 runs to 12 residues. Germline assignment: CDR1 MDHEN and CDR2 SYDVKM. For the CDR3, the DNA is TGTGCCAGCCGGACAGGGGCGTATGGCTACACCTTC. It yields the protein CASRTGAYGYTF.

The V gene is TRBV23-1, the J gene TRBJ2-3, with 10 bases lining up with TRBD1. TRBV23-1 belongs to the ORF category, with a function that is uncertain. The length of the CDR3 is 14 residues. Trimming took 7 bases from V and 4 from J; bases not matched to a gene: 5. The CDR3 DNA is TGCGCCAGCATCAAGACAGGGGGCCCAGATACGCAGTATTTT. It is translated as CASIKTGGPDTQYF.

The chain combines TRBV29-1 with TRBJ2-1; possible D gene TRBD1, 6 bases. The ends were cut back, 4 bases at V and 0 bases at J, with 10 bases in the middle. Per the germline V gene, CDR1 is SQVTM and CDR2 is ANQGSEA. CDR3 length equals 14 residues. Here the CDR3 reads CSVVAGDSYNEQFF. The CDR3, as DNA: TGCAGCGTTGTTGCAGGGGACTCCTACAATGAGCAGTTCTTC.

J is TRBJ1-1 and V is TRBV18; TRBD1 is a possible D gene (6 bases). This CDR3 has 14 residues. Trimming took off 3 bases at V and 6 bases at J, with 14 bases between the two ends. Germline CDR1 KGHSH, CDR2 LQKENI. The CDR3, as DNA: TGTGCCAGCTCACCTATTAGCGGGGGCTCTGAAGCTTTCTTT. It translates to CASSPISGGSEAFF.

The rearrangement uses TRBV18 and TRBJ1-2; D ambiguous. In germline, CDR1 is KGHSH, CDR2 LQKENI. Trimming removed 6 bases from V and 5 bases from J, with 19 bases in between. There are 15 residues in the CDR3. As DNA, the CDR3 is TGTGCCAGCTCGTCTCGCTTAGAGGTAGAATATGGCTACACCTTC. This codes for CASSSRLEVEYGYTF.

This chain connects TRBV7-8 to TRBJ2-5, with TRBD2 identical over 8 bases. V trimming: 3 bases; J trimming: 3 bases; junction bases outside the gene matches: 9. The CDR3 has 16 residues. CDR1 is SGHVS, CDR2 FQNEAQ, per germline. CDR3 DNA: TGTGCCAGCAGCTTCCTTCTAAGCGGGAGAGAAGAGACCCAGTACTTC. This translates into CASSFLLSGREETQYF.

The chain has TRBV28 and TRBJ2-7; 15 positions match TRBD2. The CDR3 extends over 16 amino acids. J lost 0 bases, V lost 6 bases, and 3 bases had no gene match. In germline, CDR1 is MDHEN, CDR2 SYDVKM. As DNA, the CDR3 is TGTGCCAGCAGAGGACTAGCGGGAGGGCCCTCCTACGAGCAGTACTTC. It yields the protein CASRGLAGGPSYEQYF.

The table lists this clone with a few counts. The CDR3 here is CASSAQQGLGYGYTF. In nucleotides, the CDR3 is TGTGCCAGCAGCGCTCAACAGGGTTTGGGCTATGGCTACACCTTC. The chain couples TRBV14 to TRBJ1-2, with D possibly matching TRBD1 (6 bases). The CDR3 has 15 amino acids. The germline V and J ends were trimmed by 5 bases and 4 bases, with 17 bases remaining between them. Germline CDR1 is SGHDN and CDR2 is FVKESK.

This chain joins TRBV3-1 (or the pseudogene TRBV3-2) and TRBJ1-3; 8 bases line up with TRBD1. V shed 4 bases, J shed 2 bases, and the junction held 4 bases outside the gene matches. The CDR3 has 15 residues. The germline CDR1 and CDR2 sequences are LGHDT and YNNKEL (reference sequence). The CDR3 region has the DNA TGTGCCAGCAGCCTGGACAGGGCGGCTGGAAACACCATATATTTT. Residues: CASSLDRAAGNTIYF.

This sequence joins TRBV7-3 and TRBJ2-3, with D tentatively TRBD2 (5 bases). Looked up from germline, CDR1 is SGHTA and CDR2 is FQGTGA. There are 15 residues in the CDR3. V shed 3 bases and J shed 2 bases, with 12 bases lying between them. The chain's CDR3 is CASSFPERATDTQYF. The CDR3 DNA reads as TGTGCCAGCAGCTTCCCGGAGAGGGCCACAGATACGCAGTATTTT.

The chain employs TRBV18 and TRBJ2-1, with D tentatively TRBD2 (5 bases). V shed 0 bases and J shed 9 bases, with 6 bases lying between them. This CDR3 contains 12 residues. Per the germline V gene, CDR1 is KGHSH and CDR2 is LQKENI. The CDR3 loop reads CASSPPGGEQFF. The CDR3 DNA follows: TGTGCCAGCTCACCACCAGGAGGTGAGCAGTTCTTC.

The V call is TRBV28, the J call TRBJ2-5; 11 bases are shared with TRBD2. V lost 3 bases and J lost 2; bases outside the gene matches: 5. CDR3 size: 16 residues. Germline-derived CDR1 and CDR2 are MDHEN and SYDVKM. CDR3 sequence reads: CASSFGLAGGQETQYF. CDR3 nucleotide sequence: TGTGCCAGCAGTTTTGGGTTAGCGGGAGGGCAAGAGACCCAGTACTTC.

The chain joins TRBV6-2 or TRBV6-3 to TRBJ1-2, with 9 bases that match TRBD1. V dropped 5 bases and J dropped 0; count of bases not matched to a gene: 7. This CDR3 is 16 amino acids long. Germline V gene sequence: CDR1 MNHEY, CDR2 SVGEGT. CDR3 sequence (DNA): TGTGCCAGCAGTAAGACAGGGGGTCTCGCTAACTATGGCTACACCTTC. Translated: CASSKTGGLANYGYTF.

This clone was counted only a few times. The chain recombines TRBV11-2 with TRBJ1-2; TRBD1 matches 7 bases. The V segment lost 4 bases and the J segment 4 bases; nucleotides outside the gene matches: 9. Germline values: CDR1 SGHAT, CDR2 FQNNGV. This CDR3 has 15 amino acids. CDR3 in DNA: TGTGCCAGCAGCTCTCTGAGAAGGGACAGCTATGGCTACACCTTC. Its translation: CASSSLRRDSYGYTF.